This T cell receptor (beta chain) was sequenced during a study of shared clonotypes between healthy human individuals. Overall study results and limits: Incompleteness in sorted-subset sequencing, despite large depth, was shown by rarefaction.

This clone was seen only a few times. Its antigen is undetermined. Each sorted subset replicate got 200 ng genomic DNA, 25,000 to 30,000 genomes. In the authors' methods: In the immunoSEQ data, sequences were junction-only and lacked quality scores, so filtering differed. Libraries were prepared by immunoSEQ multiplex PCR; TCRdb keeps only in-frame clonotypes and omits some of them. Clone size and the V and J calls come from that table; the DNA yielded D and trimming. In the table there are fewer than 850,000 clones, approximately 75% of which are singletons. It was into CD45RA+ naive and CD45RA-negative memory subsets that the CD4+ cells were split. Material: memory CD4+ T cells sorted from blood. As to subset: CD45RA-negative fraction. This clonotype was obtained from a woman aged 30 to 39 in good health.

The CDR3 loop is CSGAVSSTDTQYF. The CDR3 DNA reads as TGCAGCGGCGCGGTTTCTAGCACAGATACGCAGTATTTT. The V and J genes are TRBV29-1 and TRBJ2-3; D not certain. Germline V gene data show CDR1 as SQVTM and CDR2 as ANQGSEA. Trimming shortened V by 7 bases and J by 0 bases, and 11 bases separated the two germline ends. There are 13 residues in the CDR3.